The entry that follows covers one TCR beta chain sequence. This clonotype came up many times. Its antigen is not yet known. No base qualities exist here, and no much larger clone lies one base off it. The label giving this sample's treatment or condition can be read as: live attenuated yellow fever vaccine strain. At every blood-draw timepoint, two biological replicates of bulk PBMCs were collected. A standard Ficoll-Paque protocol was used to isolate PBMCs from peripheral blood. TriZol was used to extract RNA from bulk PBMCs, CD4 and CD8 fractions, and dextramer-positive and dextramer-negative fractions. The sample is drawn from a study of T cells after yellow fever vaccination (dated by TCRdb to the late 2010s). About the study as a whole: Libraries from fractions with low cell numbers were prepared with the SMART-Seq v4 Ultra Low Input RNA kit. Bulk TCR alpha and beta repertoires were sequenced longitudinally to track T-cell clones before and after primary and booster YFV17D yellow fever vaccination. The cohort comprised two healthy male donors, one aged 18 to 29 and one aged 30 to 40 years. Blood was collected at multiple timepoints before and after primary and secondary immunization, and bulk PBMC replicates and cell subsets were isolated. General findings and caveats noted by the study authors: Because the study included only a couple of donors, the extent to which the findings can be generalized is limited. Compared with the primary T-cell response, the secondary T-cell response was faster but weaker, reaching its peak on day 5 rather than on day 15. After the booster, most of the clones that had expanded following primary vaccination were detected again (roughly 96% of CD4 and around 90% of CD8), which suggests that memory was broadly maintained. A small fraction of clonotypes appeared in both the CD4 and CD8 compartments, likely as a result of convergent recombination. Computational filtering was required because FACS-sorted repertoires could contain abundant contaminating clonotypes from the bulk population.

The CDR1 and CDR2 encoded by the germline V gene are SGHRS and YFSETQ. V drops 0 bases and J drops 5 bases, leaving 10 bases in between. The CDR3 runs 14 amino acids, cysteine and phenylalanine included. CDR3 DNA is the only sequence kept; it has 42 bases, read in frame from the first base. Instrument used: Illumina NovaSeq 6000. TCR cDNA was synthesized by 5'RACE template switching, which introduced a universal primer site and unique molecular identifiers. Priming of cDNA synthesis was performed from both the TCR alpha and TCR beta constant segments. Library amplification used two PCR steps, and the second PCR step added sample barcodes and sequencing adapters. Sequencing of the libraries was done on either Illumina HiSeq 2500 (2x100 bp) or NovaSeq (2x150 bp). Regarding the original processing steps: MIGEC handled demultiplexing of reads and collapsing into UMI consensus sequences, while MiXCR performed V(D)J alignment. Vaccine-responding clonotypes were defined with edgeR using replicate PBMC samples, requiring FDR below 0.01 and a log2 fold change above 5 up to day 15. Each bulk clonotype received a CD4 or CD8 identity based on whether the sequenced CD4 or CD8 repertoire contained that clonotype at higher abundance. TCRdb reworked the public reads: Q25 trimming with fastp, MiXCR clone assembly, productive beta chains retained. Rows with one shared CDR3 protein collapse into an entry with the most common genes and DNA. The V and J calls reflect TCRdb's pipeline rather than the authors' work. The sample table lists around 320,000 distinct CDR3 sequences, approximately 4% of them with a count of one. The ten largest account for approximately 20% of the sample.

Recombination joined TRBV5-1 with TRBJ2-3, with the D gene not clear enough to name. This specimen was PBMCs, taken 15 days after the yellow fever booster vaccination. The clonotype originates from a man aged 18 to 30 who received the YFV17D yellow fever vaccine. The CDR3 protein is CASSLDISEDTQYF. The DNA sequence follows: TGCGCCAGCAGCTTGGACATCTCCGAAGATACGCAGTATTTT.